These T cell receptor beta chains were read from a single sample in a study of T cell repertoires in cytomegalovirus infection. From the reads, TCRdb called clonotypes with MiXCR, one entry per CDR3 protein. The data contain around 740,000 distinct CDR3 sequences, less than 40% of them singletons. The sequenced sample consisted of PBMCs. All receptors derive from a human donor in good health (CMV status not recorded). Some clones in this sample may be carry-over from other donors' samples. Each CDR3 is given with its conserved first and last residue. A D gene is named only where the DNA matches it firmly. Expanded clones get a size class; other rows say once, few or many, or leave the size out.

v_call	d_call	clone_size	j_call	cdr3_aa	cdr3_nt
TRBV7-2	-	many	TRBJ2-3	CASPPRGQPDTQYF	TGTGCCAGCCCCCCGCGGGGGCAGCCAGATACGCAGTATTTT
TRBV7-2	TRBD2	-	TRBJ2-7	CASSTRGGVAGGSYEQYF	TGTGCCAGCAGCACGAGAGGGGGGGTCGCGGGAGGGTCCTACGAGCAGTACTTC
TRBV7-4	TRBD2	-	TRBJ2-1	CASSSPGLADNEKFF	TGTGCAAGCAGCTCGCCGGGACTAGCGGACAATGAGAAGTTCTTC
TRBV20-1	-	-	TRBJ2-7	CSARDRSGSTYEQYF	TGCAGTGCTAGAGATCGATCCGGGTCAACCTACGAGCAGTACTTC
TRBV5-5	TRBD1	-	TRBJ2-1	CASRSFRTGVNEQFF	TGTGCCAGCCGTAGCTTTCGGACAGGGGTCAATGAGCAGTTCTTC
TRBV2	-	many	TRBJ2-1	CAGAGAPLVEEQFF	TGTGCTGGGGCAGGGGCCCCTTTAGTTGAGGAGCAGTTCTTC
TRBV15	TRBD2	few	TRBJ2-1	CATSRDQRAGGLNEQFF	TGTGCCACCAGCAGAGATCAAAGGGCGGGAGGTCTTAATGAGCAGTTCTTC
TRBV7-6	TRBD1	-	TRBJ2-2	CASSSRDRNTGELFF	TGTGCCAGCAGCTCCCGGGACAGAAACACCGGGGAGCTGTTTTTT
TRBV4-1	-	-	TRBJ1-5	CASSQDPRGFQPQHF	TGCGCCAGCAGCCAAGATCCAAGGGGGTTTCAGCCCCAGCATTTT
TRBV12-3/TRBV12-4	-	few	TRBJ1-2	CASRASSLGDNTRGYTF	TGTGCCAGCCGAGCCAGCAGTCTCGGCGACAACACGAGGGGCTACACCTTC
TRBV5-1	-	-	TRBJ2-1	CASSLGRQVNEQFF	TGCGCCAGCAGCTTGGGTAGGCAGGTCAATGAGCAGTTCTTC
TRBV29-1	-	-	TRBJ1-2	CSVEDFLAGQGNYGYTF	TGCAGCGTTGAAGATTTTTTAGCTGGGCAGGGGAACTATGGCTACACCTTC
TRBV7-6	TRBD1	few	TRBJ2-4	CASSLYLGRGLHLAKNIQYF	TGTGCCAGCAGCTTATACCTTGGCAGGGGGCTACACTTAGCCAAAAACATTCAGTACTTC
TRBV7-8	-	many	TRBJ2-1	CASSLPYPTSYNEQFF	TGTGCCAGCAGCCTCCCCTATCCCACATCCTACAATGAGCAGTTCTTC
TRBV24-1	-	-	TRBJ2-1	CATSYRADNEQFF	TGTGCCACCAGTTACAGGGCGGACAATGAGCAGTTCTTC
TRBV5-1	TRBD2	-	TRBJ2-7	CASSAGTSWGTSSYEQYF	TGCGCCAGCAGCGCAGGGACTAGCTGGGGGACCAGCTCCTACGAGCAGTACTTC
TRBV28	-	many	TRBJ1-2	CASSLLVSGALDYGYTF	TGTGCCAGCAGTTTATTAGTATCGGGGGCCCTGGACTATGGCTACACCTTC
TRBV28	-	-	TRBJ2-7	CASTPTGRSYEQYF	TGTGCCAGCACCCCCACGGGGAGGTCCTACGAGCAGTACTTC
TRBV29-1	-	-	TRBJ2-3	CSVEDQGGIGTDTQYF	TGCAGCGTTGAAGATCAAGGGGGGATCGGCACAGATACGCAGTATTTT
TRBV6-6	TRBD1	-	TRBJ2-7	CASSYAGTGGNEQYF	TGTGCCAGCAGTTACGCCGGGACAGGGGGCAACGAGCAGTACTTC
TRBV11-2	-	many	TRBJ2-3	CASSLGPGVSFSDTQYF	TGTGCCAGCAGCTTAGGCCCTGGTGTTTCTTTCTCAGATACGCAGTATTTT
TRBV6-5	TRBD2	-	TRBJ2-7	CASRLLLAGGAEQYF	TGTGCCAGCAGGCTATTACTAGCGGGGGGAGCCGAGCAGTACTTC
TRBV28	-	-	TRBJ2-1	CASESRGSGNEQFF	TGTGCCAGCGAGAGTCGTGGTAGCGGTAATGAGCAGTTCTTC
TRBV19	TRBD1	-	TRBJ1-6	CASKVRGGENSPLHF	TGTGCCAGTAAAGTCAGGGGGGGCGAGAATTCACCCCTCCACTTT
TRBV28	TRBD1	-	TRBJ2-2	CASTQRGQYTGELFF	TGTGCCAGCACCCAAAGGGGACAGTACACCGGGGAGCTGTTTTTT
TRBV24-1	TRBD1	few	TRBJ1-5	CATSDHKGQGSNQPQHF	TGTGCCACCAGTGATCATAAGGGACAGGGTTCAAATCAGCCCCAGCATTTT
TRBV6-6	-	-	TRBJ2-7	CASSPQVFYEQYF	TGTGCCAGCAGTCCCCAGGTCTTTTACGAGCAGTACTTC
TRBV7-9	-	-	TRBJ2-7	CASSLGRMSPTYF	TGTGCCAGCAGCTTAGGCCGTATGTCCCCGACGTACTTC
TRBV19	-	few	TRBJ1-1	CASSQARMVNTEAFF	TGTGCCAGTAGCCAGGCCCGCATGGTGAACACTGAAGCTTTCTTT
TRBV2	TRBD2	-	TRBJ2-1	CASSEGLAGQNEQFF	TGTGCCAGCAGTGAGGGACTAGCGGGGCAAAATGAGCAGTTCTTC
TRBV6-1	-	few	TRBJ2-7	CASSKQSSYEQYF	TGTGCCAGCAGTAAACAGAGTTCCTACGAGCAGTACTTC
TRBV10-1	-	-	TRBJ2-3	CASSERTWNFSSTDTQYF	TGCGCCAGCAGTGAACGGACCTGGAACTTTTCGAGCACAGATACGCAGTATTTT
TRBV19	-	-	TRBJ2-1	CASSMRQSSYNEQFF	TGTGCCAGTAGTATGCGACAGAGCTCCTACAATGAGCAGTTCTTC
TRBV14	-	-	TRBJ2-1	CASSQWGGNGNEKFF	TGTGCCAGCAGTCAATGGGGCGGGAACGGCAATGAGAAGTTCTTC
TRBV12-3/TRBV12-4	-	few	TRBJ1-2	CASSTFSTNYGYTF	TGTGCCAGCAGTACTTTTTCCACTAACTATGGCTACACCTTC